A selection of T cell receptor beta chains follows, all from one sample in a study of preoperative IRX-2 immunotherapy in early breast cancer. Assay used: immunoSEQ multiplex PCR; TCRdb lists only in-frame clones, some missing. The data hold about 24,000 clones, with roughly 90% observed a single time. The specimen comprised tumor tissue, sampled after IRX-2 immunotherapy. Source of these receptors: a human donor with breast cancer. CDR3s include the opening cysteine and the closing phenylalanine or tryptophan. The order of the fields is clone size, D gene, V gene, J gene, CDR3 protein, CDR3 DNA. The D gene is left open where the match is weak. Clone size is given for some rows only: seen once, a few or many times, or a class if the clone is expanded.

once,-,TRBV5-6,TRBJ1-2,CASSLAGGDYGYTF,TGTGCCAGCAGCTTGGCCGGGGGTGACTATGGCTACACCTTC
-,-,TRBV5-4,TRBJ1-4,CASSSSRGLFF,TGTGCCAGCAGCTCGTCCCGAGGACTGTTTTTT
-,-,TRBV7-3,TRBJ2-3,CASSLRGSTDTQYF,TGTGCCAGCAGCTTAAGGGGGAGCACAGATACGCAGTATTTT
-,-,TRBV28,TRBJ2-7,CASHTNGKPDYEQYF,TGTGCCAGCCACACCAATGGTAAACCGGACTACGAGCAGTACTTC
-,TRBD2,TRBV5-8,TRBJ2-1,CASSLATSGGFSYNEQFF,TGTGCCAGCAGCTTGGCCACTAGCGGGGGATTCTCCTACAATGAGCAGTTCTTC
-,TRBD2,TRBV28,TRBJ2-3,CASSYRLAGTDTQYF,TGTGCCAGCAGTTACCGACTAGCGGGCACAGATACGCAGTATTTT
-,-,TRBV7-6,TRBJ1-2,CASSLRATDLLGGYTF,TGTGCCAGCAGCCTACGGGCCACCGATTTACTAGGGGGCTACACCTTC
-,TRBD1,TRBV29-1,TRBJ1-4,CSVEVTGGEKLFF,TGCAGCGTTGAAGTGACAGGGGGTGAAAAACTGTTTTTT
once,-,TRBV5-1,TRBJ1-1,CASSQKVGFANTEAFF,TGCGCCAGCAGCCAGAAGGTAGGCTTTGCGAACACTGAAGCTTTCTTT
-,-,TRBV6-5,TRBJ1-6,CASSYSYNSPLHF,TGTGCCAGCAGTTACTCCTATAATTCACCCCTCCACTTT
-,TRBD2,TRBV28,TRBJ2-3,CASSPPTSGTSTDTQYF,TGTGCCAGCAGCCCCCCAACTAGCGGAACTAGCACAGATACGCAGTATTTT
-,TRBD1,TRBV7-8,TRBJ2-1,CASSWDRDSFLTYNEQFF,TGTGCCAGCAGCTGGGACCGGGACAGCTTTTTAACCTACAATGAGCAGTTCTTC
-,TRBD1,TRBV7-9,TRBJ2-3,CASSLIQGADTQYF,TGTGCCAGCAGCTTAATACAGGGGGCAGATACGCAGTATTTT
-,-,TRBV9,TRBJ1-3,CASSPDGAISGNTIYF,TGTGCCAGCAGCCCGGACGGAGCAATCTCTGGAAACACCATATATTTT
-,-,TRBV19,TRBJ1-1,CASSIGGRGFLMNTEAFF,TGTGCCAGTAGTATAGGGGGTCGGGGGTTCCTAATGAACACTGAAGCTTTCTTT
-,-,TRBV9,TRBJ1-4,CASSVGADEKLFF,TGTGCCAGCAGCGTAGGGGCCGATGAAAAACTGTTTTTT
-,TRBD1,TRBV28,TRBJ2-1,CASSLLGQGHNEQFF,TGTGCCAGCAGTTTGTTGGGACAGGGTCATAATGAGCAGTTCTTC
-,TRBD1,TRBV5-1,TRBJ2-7,CASSLGTGGSYEQYF,TGCGCCAGCAGTCTAGGGACAGGGGGGTCCTACGAGCAGTACTTC
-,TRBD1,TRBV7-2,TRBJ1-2,CASSQPGQKSYTF,TGTGCCAGCAGCCAACCGGGACAGAAGTCGTACACCTTC
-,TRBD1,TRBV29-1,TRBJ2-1,CSVEDRQGAYNEQFF,TGCAGCGTTGAAGATCGACAGGGGGCATACAATGAGCAGTTCTTC
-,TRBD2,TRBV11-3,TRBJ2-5,CASSYRTSGLETQYF,TGTGCCAGCAGCTACCGGACTAGCGGGCTAGAGACCCAGTACTTC
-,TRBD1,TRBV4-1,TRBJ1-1,CASSDPQGGGRAFF,TGCGCCAGCAGCGATCCCCAGGGGGGGGGTCGAGCTTTCTTT
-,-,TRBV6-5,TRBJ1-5,CASSYSSNQPQHF,TGTGCCAGCAGTTACTCGAGCAATCAGCCCCAGCATTTT
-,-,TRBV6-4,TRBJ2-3,CASSEIGGPRTPDTQYF,TGTGCCAGCAGTGAGATTGGCGGGCCGCGCACTCCAGATACGCAGTATTTT
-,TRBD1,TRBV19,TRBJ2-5,CASSITGTGVETQYF,TGTGCCAGTAGTATTACCGGGACAGGGGTAGAGACCCAGTACTTC
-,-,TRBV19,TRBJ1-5,CASNRQTNQPQHF,TGTGCCAGTAATCGTCAGACTAATCAGCCCCAGCATTTT
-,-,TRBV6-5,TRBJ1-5,CASSYSGDQPQHF,TGTGCCAGCAGTTACTCGGGGGATCAGCCCCAGCATTTT
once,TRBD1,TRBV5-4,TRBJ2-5,CATVDRAKETQYF,TGTGCCACCGTGGACAGGGCAAAAGAGACCCAGTACTTC
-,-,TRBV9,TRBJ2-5,CASSKLGEGGTQYF,TGTGCCAGCAGCAAGTTGGGGGAAGGTGGGACCCAGTACTTC
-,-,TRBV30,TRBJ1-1,CAWSITGRLSRTEAFF,TGTGCCTGGAGTATTACAGGGAGATTGTCGCGAACTGAAGCTTTCTTT
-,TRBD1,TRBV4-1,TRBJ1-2,CASSQGPAPQGAQDGYTF,TGCGCCAGCAGCCAAGGTCCCGCGCCACAGGGGGCTCAGGATGGCTACACCTTC
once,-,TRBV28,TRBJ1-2,CASSFLQNEGYTF,TGTGCCAGCAGTTTCCTCCAGAACGAGGGCTACACCTTC
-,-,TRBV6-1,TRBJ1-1,CASSIEVRIGTEAFF,TGTGCCAGCAGTATCGAAGTCCGGATTGGGACTGAAGCTTTCTTT
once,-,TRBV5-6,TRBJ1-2,CASSVDINGYTF,TGTGCCAGCAGCGTGGACATTAATGGCTACACCTTC
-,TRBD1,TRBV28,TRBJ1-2,CASSSGQEGYGYTF,TGTGCCAGCAGTTCTGGACAGGAGGGTTATGGCTACACCTTC
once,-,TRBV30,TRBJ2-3,CAWSIQTSTDTQYF,TGTGCCTGGTCTATACAGACTAGCACAGATACGCAGTATTTT
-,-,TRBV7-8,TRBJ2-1,CASSLGSYNEQFF,TGTGCCAGCAGCTTAGGATCCTACAATGAGCAGTTCTTC
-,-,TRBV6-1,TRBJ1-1,CASSDPPGGTPTEAFF,TGTGCCAGCAGTGATCCCCCGGGGGGCACCCCCACTGAAGCTTTCTTT
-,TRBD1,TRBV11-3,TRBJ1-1,CASSHRTGTMNTEAFF,TGTGCCAGCAGCCACCGGACAGGAACTATGAACACTGAAGCTTTCTTT
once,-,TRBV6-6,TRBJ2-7,CASRRKTGVQYF,TGTGCCAGCAGACGGAAGACGGGCGTGCAGTACTTC
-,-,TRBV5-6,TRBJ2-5,CASSSARGRETQYF,TGTGCCAGCAGCTCGGCACGGGGTAGGGAGACCCAGTACTTC
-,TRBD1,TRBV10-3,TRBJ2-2,CAISESDRATGELFF,TGTGCCATCAGTGAGTCAGACAGGGCCACCGGGGAGCTGTTTTTT